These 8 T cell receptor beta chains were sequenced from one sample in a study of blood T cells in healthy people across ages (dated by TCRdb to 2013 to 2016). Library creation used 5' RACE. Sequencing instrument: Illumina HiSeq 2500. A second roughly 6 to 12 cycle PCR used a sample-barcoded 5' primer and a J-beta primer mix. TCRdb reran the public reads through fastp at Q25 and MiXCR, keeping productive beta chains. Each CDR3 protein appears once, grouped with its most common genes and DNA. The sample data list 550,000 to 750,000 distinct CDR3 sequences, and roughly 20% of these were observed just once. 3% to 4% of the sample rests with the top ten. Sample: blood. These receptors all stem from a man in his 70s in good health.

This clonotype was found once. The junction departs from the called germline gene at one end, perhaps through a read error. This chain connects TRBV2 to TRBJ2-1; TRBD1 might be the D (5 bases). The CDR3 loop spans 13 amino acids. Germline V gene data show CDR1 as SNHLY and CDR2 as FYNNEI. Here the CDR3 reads CASSVGVRDALDF. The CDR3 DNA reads TGTGCCAGCAGTGTAGGGGTGAGAGACGCCTTGGACTTC.

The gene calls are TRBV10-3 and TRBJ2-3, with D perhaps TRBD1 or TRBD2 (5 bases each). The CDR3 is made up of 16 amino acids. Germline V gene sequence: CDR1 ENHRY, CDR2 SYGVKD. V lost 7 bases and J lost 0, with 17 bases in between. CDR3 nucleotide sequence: TGTGCCATCACCAACAGTGGGACGGGTAGCACAGATACGCAGTATTTT. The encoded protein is CAITNSGTGSTDTQYF.

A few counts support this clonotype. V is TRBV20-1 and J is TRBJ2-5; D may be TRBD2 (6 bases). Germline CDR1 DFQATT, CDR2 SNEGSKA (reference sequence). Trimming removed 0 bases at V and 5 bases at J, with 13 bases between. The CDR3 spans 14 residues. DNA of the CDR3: TGCAGTGCTAGAGATTGGCGGGGCAGGGAGACCCAGTACTTC. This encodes CSARDWRGRETQYF.

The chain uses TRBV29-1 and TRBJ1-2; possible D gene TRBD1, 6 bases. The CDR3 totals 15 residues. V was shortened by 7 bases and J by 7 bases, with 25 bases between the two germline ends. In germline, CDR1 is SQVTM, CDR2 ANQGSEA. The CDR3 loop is CSALTASQGGVGYTF. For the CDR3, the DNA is TGCAGCGCTCTGACTGCATCACAGGGCGGGGTTGGCTACACCTTC.

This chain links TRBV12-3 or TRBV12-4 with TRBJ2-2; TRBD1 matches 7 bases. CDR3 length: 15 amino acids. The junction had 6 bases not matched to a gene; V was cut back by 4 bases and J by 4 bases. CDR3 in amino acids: CASSSYRGATGELFF. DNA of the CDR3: TGTGCCAGCAGTTCCTACAGGGGAGCCACCGGGGAGCTGTTTTTT.

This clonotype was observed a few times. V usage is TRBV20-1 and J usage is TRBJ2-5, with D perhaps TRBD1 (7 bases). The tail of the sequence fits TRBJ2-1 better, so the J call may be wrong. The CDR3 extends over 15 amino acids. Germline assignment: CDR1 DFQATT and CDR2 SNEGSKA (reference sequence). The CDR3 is CSARSTGPGRNEQFF. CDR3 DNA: TGCAGTGCTAGATCGACAGGGCCAGGGAGGAATGAGCAGTTCTTC.

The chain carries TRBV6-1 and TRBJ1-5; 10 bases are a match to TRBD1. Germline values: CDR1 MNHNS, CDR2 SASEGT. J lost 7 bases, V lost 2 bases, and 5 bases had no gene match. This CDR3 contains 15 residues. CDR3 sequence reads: CASSEYGQGGQPQHF. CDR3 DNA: TGTGCCAGCAGTGAATACGGACAGGGGGGACAGCCCCAGCATTTT.

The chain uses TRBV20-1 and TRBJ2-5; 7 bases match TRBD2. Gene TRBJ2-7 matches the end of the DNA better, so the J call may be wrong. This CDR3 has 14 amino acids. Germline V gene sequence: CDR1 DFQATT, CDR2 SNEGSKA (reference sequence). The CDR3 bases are TGCAGTGCTAGAGGGGGGGGGAGGACCTACGAGCAGTACTTC. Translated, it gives CSARGGGRTYEQYF.